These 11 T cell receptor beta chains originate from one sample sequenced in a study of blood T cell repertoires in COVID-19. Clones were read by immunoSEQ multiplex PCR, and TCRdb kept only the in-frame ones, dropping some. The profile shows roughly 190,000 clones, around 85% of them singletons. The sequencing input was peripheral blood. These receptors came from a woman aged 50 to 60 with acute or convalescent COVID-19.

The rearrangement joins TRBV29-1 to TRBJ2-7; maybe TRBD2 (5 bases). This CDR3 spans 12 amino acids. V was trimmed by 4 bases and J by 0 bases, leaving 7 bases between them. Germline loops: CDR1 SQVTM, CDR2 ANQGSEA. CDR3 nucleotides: TGCAGCGTTGCCCGGGGCTCCTACGAGCAGTACTTC. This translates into CSVARGSYEQYF.

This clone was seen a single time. The CDR3 DNA follows: TGTGCCAGCAGTTACGGCACTATCCCCGATACGCAGTATTTT. It codes for CASSYGTIPDTQYF. The chain recombines TRBV6-5 with TRBJ2-3; D not certain. Trimming left V 2 bases short and J 6 bases short, with 12 bases between. Per germline, CDR1 MNHEY and CDR2 SVGAGI. The CDR3 consists of 14 residues.

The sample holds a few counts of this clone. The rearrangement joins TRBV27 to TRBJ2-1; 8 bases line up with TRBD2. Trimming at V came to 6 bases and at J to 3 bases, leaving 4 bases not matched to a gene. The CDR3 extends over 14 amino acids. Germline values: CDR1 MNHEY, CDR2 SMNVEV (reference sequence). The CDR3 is CASRERESYNEQFF. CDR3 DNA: TGTGCCAGCAGGGAGCGGGAGAGCTACAATGAGCAGTTCTTC.

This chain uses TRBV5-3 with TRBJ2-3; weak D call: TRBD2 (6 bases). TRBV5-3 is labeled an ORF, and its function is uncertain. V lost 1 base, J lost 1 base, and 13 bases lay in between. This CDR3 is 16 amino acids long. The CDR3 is CARSLFLGTRTDTQYF. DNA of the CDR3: TGTGCCAGAAGCTTGTTTCTCGGGACTCGCACAGATACGCAGTATTTT.

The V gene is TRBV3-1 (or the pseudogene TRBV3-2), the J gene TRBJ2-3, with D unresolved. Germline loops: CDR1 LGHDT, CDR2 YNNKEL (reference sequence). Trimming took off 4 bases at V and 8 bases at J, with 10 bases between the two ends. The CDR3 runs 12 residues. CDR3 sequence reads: CASSPGLATQYF. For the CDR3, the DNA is TGTGCCAGCAGCCCCGGGTTAGCTACGCAGTATTTT.

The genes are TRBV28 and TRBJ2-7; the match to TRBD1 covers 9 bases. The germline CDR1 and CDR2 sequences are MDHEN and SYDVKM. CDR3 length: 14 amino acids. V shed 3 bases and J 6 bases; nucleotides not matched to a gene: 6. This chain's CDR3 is CASSFVGQGFEQYF. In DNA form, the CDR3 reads TGTGCCAGCAGTTTCGTGGGACAGGGCTTCGAGCAGTACTTC.

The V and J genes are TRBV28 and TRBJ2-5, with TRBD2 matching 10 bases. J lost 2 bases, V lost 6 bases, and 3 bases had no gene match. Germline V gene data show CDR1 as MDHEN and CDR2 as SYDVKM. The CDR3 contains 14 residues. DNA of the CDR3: TGTGCCAGCAGGAAAGCGGGGGGGCAAGAGACCCAGTACTTC. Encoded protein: CASRKAGGQETQYF.

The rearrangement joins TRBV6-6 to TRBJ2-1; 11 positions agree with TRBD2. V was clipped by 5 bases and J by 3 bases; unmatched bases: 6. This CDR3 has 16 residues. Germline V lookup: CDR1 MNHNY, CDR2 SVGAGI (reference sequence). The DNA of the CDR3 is TGTGCCAGCAGTGCGACCGGGACTAGCGGCTACAATGAGCAGTTCTTC. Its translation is CASSATGTSGYNEQFF.

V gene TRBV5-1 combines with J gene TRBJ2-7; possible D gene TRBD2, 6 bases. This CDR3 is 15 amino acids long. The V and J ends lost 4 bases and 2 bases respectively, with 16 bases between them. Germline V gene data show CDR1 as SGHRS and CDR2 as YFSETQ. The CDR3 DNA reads TGCGCCAGCAGCCCGGGGGTCGGTCTAACCTACGAGCAGTACTTC. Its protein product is CASSPGVGLTYEQYF.

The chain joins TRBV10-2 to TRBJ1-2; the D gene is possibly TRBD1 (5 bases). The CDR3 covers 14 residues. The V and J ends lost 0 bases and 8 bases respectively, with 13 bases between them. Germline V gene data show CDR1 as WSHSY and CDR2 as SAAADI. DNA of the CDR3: TGCGCCAGCAGTGAGTCAGGTGGTCAGGGCGGCTACACCTTC. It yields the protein CASSESGGQGGYTF.

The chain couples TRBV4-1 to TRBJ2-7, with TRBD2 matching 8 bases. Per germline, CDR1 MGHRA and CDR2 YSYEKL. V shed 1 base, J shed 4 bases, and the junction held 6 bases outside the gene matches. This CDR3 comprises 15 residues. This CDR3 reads CASSQATSGPYEQYF. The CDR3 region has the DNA TGCGCCAGCAGCCAAGCCACTAGCGGCCCTTACGAGCAGTACTTC.